This T cell receptor beta chain is from a study of post-analysis software for immune sequencing data. Study summary: As for disease course, relapsing-remitting, secondary progressive and progressive-relapsing multiple sclerosis were all included. Study-wide results and caveats: Relative to controls, patients with multiple sclerosis showed significantly lower normalized Chao1 diversity.

Prepared libraries of TCR beta cDNA carried unique molecular identifiers. With roughly 0.95 to 11 million T cells as the source, a few hundred thousand cDNA molecules resulted. TCRdb processed the PCR reads anew with MiXCR; each CDR3 protein has one entry. Of more than 450,000 distinct CDR3 sequences listed, about 44% are singletons. A note on this clonotype: Antigen: not known.

Sequencing used blood. The TCR was taken from a girl between 5 and 17 years old with multiple sclerosis.

The CDR3 protein is CASSLFGLGESYNEQFF. The CDR3 region has the DNA TGTGCCAGCAGCCTCTTCGGACTGGGGGAATCCTACAATGAGCAGTTCTTC. The gene calls are TRBV3-1 and TRBJ2-1; D is perhaps TRBD1 or TRBD2 (5 bases each). The CDR3 extends over 17 amino acids. Germline V gives CDR1 LGHDT, CDR2 YNNKEL (reference sequence). Trimming took off 4 bases at V and 1 base at J, with 17 bases between the two ends.